A single sample is the source of the 3 T cell receptor beta chains below, sequenced in a study of CD8 T cells in ankylosing spondylitis. Their specific antigens are unknown. Study results and limitations: In ankylosing spondylitis blood, a motif of 7 to 9 highly homologous TCR beta variants appeared characteristic.

MiXCR, run by TCRdb on the 5' RACE reads, gives a single entry per CDR3 protein. This sample has about 440,000 distinct CDR3 sequences, with 17% found just once. Sequencing was performed on blood, either unsorted or a sorted T cell fraction (not recorded which). The receptors were sampled from a male donor with ankylosing spondylitis.

This clonotype was seen a handful of times. The V call is TRBV12-3 or TRBV12-4, the J call TRBJ2-1; D is undetermined. Trimming removed 3 bases at V and 7 bases at J, with 10 bases between. This CDR3 is built from 13 residues. Here the CDR3 DNA reads TGTGCCAGCAGTTTGATAAACCGGAATGAGCAGTTCTTC. It specifies CASSLINRNEQFF.

This clonotype has a handful of counts. The chain joins TRBV24-1 to TRBJ2-1, with D tentatively TRBD2 (5 bases). In germline, CDR1 is KGHDR, CDR2 SFDVKD. CDR3 size: 16 residues. V was clipped by 3 bases and J by 2 bases, with 13 bases between them. The CDR3 DNA reads TGTGCCACCAGTGATACGGAGGCCGGGGCCTACAATGAGCAGTTCTTC. Protein sequence: CATSDTEAGAYNEQFF.

This clonotype appeared a few times. The V and J genes are TRBV4-1 and TRBJ1-2; the match to TRBD1 covers 7 bases. The V and J ends lost 6 bases and 4 bases, in that order; junction bases with no gene match: 11. This CDR3 region has 15 residues. CDR1 MGHRA and CDR2 YSYEKL come from the germline V gene. The CDR3 DNA sequence: TGCGCCAGCAGACACGACCGGGACAGCCCCTATGGCTACACCTTC. Residues: CASRHDRDSPYGYTF.